A single sample gave rise to the 6 T cell receptor beta chains below, sequenced in a study of T-cell memory formation after mild COVID-19. TCRdb fed the 5' RACE reads into MiXCR, producing one record per CDR3 protein. The table shows under 200,000 distinct CDR3 sequences, with 30% to 35% occurring only once. The sequenced material came from PBMCs or a T cell subset sorted from them (not recorded which). Receptors were obtained from an adult woman who had mild COVID-19 (a few samples of this study predate the infection). Cell type and time point are not known.

V is TRBV5-1 and J is TRBJ2-1; TRBD2 might be the D (5 bases). Trimming took 0 bases from V and 1 from J, leaving 8 bases between them. This CDR3 is 15 amino acids long. Looked up from germline, CDR1 is SGHRS and CDR2 is YFSETQ. The CDR3 here is CASSLVPGSYNEQFF. The DNA for the CDR3 is TGCGCCAGCAGCTTGGTACCGGGGTCCTACAATGAGCAGTTCTTC.

This clonotype turned up a few times. The chain recombines TRBV6-5 with TRBJ2-2; no clear D gene. Germline V gene data show CDR1 as MNHEY and CDR2 as SVGAGI. CDR3 length equals 15 residues. V gave up 11 bases and J gave up 3 bases, with 19 bases separating them. The CDR3 sequence is CAPPLWWPHTGELFF. The CDR3, as DNA: TGTGCCCCTCCGCTCTGGTGGCCTCACACCGGGGAGCTGTTTTTT.

This clonotype was picked up a small number of times. V usage is TRBV6-6 and J usage is TRBJ2-3; 14 nucleotides match TRBD2. Germline loops: CDR1 MNHNY, CDR2 SVGAGI (reference sequence). The CDR3 extends over 17 amino acids. The V segment lost 5 bases and the J segment 2 bases; nucleotides outside the gene matches: 6. This chain's CDR3 is CASSAGTSGGFTDTQYF. The DNA of the CDR3 is TGTGCCAGCAGTGCCGGGACTAGCGGGGGTTTCACAGATACGCAGTATTTT.

The J gene is TRBJ1-2, the V gene TRBV7-9; TRBD1 might be the D (5 bases). Germline CDR1 reads SEHNR; CDR2 reads FQNEAQ (reference sequence). V was shortened by 5 bases and J by 3 bases, with 19 bases between the two germline ends. The CDR3 has 16 amino acids. CDR3 in amino acids: CASSNPWGSVDYGYTF. The CDR3 DNA is TGTGCCAGCAGCAACCCGTGGGGGAGCGTGGACTATGGCTACACCTTC.

J is TRBJ1-5 and V is TRBV20-1; the D is unclear. Between the trimmed V and J ends, which lost 5 bases and 3 bases, there was a span of 17 bases. In germline, CDR1 is DFQATT, CDR2 SNEGSKA (reference sequence). This CDR3 contains 15 residues. The CDR3 DNA reads TGCAGTGCTGGGGAAGGGTCCCGGCCCAATCAGCCCCAGCATTTT. Translation gives CSAGEGSRPNQPQHF.

The rearrangement links TRBV7-6 to TRBJ2-1, with D tentatively TRBD2 (6 bases). This CDR3 region has 15 residues. V lost 6 bases and J lost 7, with 19 bases in between. The germline CDR1 and CDR2 sequences are SGHVS and FNYEAQ. The DNA of the CDR3 is TGTGCCAGCAGTCTGGACTACCCCGTAGGGAATGAGCAGTTCTTC. It yields the protein CASSLDYPVGNEQFF. The variable domain in full, with the rest retrieved from reference TRBV7-6 and TRBJ2-1, is GAGVSQSPRYKVTKRGQDVALRCDPISGHVSLYWYRQALGQGPEFLTYFNYEAQQDKSGLPNDRFSAERPEGSISTLTIQRTEQRDSAMYRCASSLDYPVGNEQFFGPGTRLTVL.